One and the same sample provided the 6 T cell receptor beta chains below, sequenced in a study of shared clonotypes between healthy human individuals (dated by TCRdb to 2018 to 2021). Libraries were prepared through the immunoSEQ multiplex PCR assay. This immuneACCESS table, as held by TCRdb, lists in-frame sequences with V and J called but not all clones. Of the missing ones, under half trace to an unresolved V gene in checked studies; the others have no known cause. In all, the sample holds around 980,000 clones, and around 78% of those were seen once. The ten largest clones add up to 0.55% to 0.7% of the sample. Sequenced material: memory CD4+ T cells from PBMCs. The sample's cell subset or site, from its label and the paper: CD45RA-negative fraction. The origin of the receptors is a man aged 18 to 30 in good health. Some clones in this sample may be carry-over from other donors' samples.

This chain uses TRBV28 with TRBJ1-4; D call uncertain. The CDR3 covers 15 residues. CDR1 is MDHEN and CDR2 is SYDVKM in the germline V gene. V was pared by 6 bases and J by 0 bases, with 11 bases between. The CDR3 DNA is TGTGCCAGCAGCTCCAAGGGTGCAACTAATGAAAAACTGTTTTTT. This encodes CASSSKGATNEKLFF.

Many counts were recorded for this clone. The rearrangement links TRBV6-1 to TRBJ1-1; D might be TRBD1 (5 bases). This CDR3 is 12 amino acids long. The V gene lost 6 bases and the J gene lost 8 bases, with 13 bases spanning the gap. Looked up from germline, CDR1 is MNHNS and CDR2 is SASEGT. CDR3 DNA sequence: TGTGCCAGCAGGGCAAGAGACAGAGAAGCTTTCTTT. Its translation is CASRARDREAFF.

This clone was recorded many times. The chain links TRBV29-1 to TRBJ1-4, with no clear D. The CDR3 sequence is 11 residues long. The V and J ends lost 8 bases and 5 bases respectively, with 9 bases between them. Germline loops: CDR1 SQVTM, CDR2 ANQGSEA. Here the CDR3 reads CSYALNEKLFF. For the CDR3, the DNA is TGCAGCTACGCCCTAAATGAAAAACTGTTTTTT.

CDR3 sequence reads: CAIGPSGGSNEQFF. The DNA of the CDR3 is TGTGCCATCGGCCCGAGTGGGGGAAGCAATGAGCAGTTCTTC. This chain links TRBV28 with TRBJ2-1; D tentatively reads TRBD1 or TRBD2 (5 bases each). The CDR3 has 14 amino acids. Germline V gives CDR1 MDHEN, CDR2 SYDVKM. V was pared by 10 bases and J by 6 bases, with 19 bases between.

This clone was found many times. The CDR3 protein is CASSYDRVDQPQHF. CDR3 DNA: TGTGCCAGCAGCTACGACAGGGTCGATCAGCCCCAGCATTTT. The chain is built from TRBV7-9 and TRBJ1-5; 7 bases are shared with TRBD1. The CDR3 spans 14 residues. CDR1 and CDR2 (germline): SEHNR, FQNEAQ (reference sequence). V trimming: 4 bases; J trimming: 5 bases; junction bases outside the gene matches: 5.

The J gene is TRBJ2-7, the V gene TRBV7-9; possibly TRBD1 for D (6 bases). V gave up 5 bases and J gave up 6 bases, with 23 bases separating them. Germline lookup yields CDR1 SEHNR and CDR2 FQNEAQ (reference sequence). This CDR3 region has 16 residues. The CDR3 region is CASSPTRTVMSSEQYF. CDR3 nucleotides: TGTGCCAGCAGCCCCACCCGGACAGTTATGAGTTCCGAGCAGTACTTC.